The T cell receptor (beta chain) under discussion was sequenced for a study of shared clonotypes between healthy human individuals (dated by TCRdb to 2018 to 2020). Regarding the complete study: The cohort comprised two women and three men aged 18 to 49 years. For each donor, three plates each were used for CD4 naive and CD4 memory, two plates were used for CD8 naive, and one plate was used for CD8 memory. Blood TCR repertoires of about 5 healthy adults were deeply sequenced to estimate repertoire size and the extent of clonotype sharing between individuals. To increase sequencing depth and limit assay-specific biases, TCR repertoire library preparation and sequencing were carried out by different laboratories using diverse techniques. Per donor, leukapheresis produced somewhere between about 0.9 and 9 billion PBMCs. What the study reported, not specific to this receptor: Naive subsets generally had larger estimated clonotype richness than memory subsets did. Rarefaction of sorted-subset datasets indicated incomplete sequencing despite the large sequencing depth. Based on pairwise subsampling, the degree of clonotype sharing among donors was expected to be affected by sequencing depth. Only blood was sampled, and tissue TCR repertoires likely differ from those in blood. Across a few donors, 4.5% to 6.5% of naive CD4, approximately 4% of naive CD8, around 2.1% of memory CD4, and under 0.45% of memory CD8 clonotypes were shared. Higher generation probabilities were observed for clonotypes shared by all four sorted-subset donors than for non-shared clonotypes. The genetic and exposure-history diversity represented was limited by the small number of donors.

Cut back by 3 bases and 7 bases, the V and J ends lie 16 bases apart. The germline V gene specifies MDHEN as CDR1 and SYDVKM as CDR2. Inclusive of the bounding cysteine and phenylalanine, the CDR3 is 14 residues long. Only the CDR3 part of the read is kept: 42 bases, read in frame from the first base. The donors were healthy, HIV-negative adults who had no recently reported acute infections or vaccinations. Every donor was a Caucasian adult residing in Nashville, Tennessee, USA. CD4+ T cells were enriched by magnetic negative selection; naive cells were then positively selected on CD45RA, and the negative fraction formed the memory subset. After blood collection by leukapheresis, PBMCs were isolated using Ficoll-Histopaque density gradient centrifugation and then cryopreserved in the vapor phase of liquid nitrogen. Analytical flow cytometry was used to check the purity and quantity of each magnetically sorted T cell population. Genomic DNA was isolated from each sorted fraction and quantified by UV absorbance on a Nanodrop 2000c.

With regard to this clone: The clone's antigen remains unknown. No quality values exist for individual bases; no much larger clone is one base distant.

TCR CDR3 regions were amplified from genomic DNA by multiplex PCR using the deep immunoSEQ assay. Extracted genomic DNA from each cell subset was spread evenly across all wells of several immunoSEQ 96-well plates, with each plate serving as a replicate. For sorted subsets, roughly 200 ng of genomic DNA, equivalent to 25,000 to 30,000 T cell genomes, went into each replicate PCR. Purified libraries were quantified with a Qubit 3.0 fluorometer, sized on a Bioanalyzer 2100, and re-quantified with the KAPA Library Quantification kit. A separate single-read 150-cycle Illumina NextSeq 550 flow cell was used to sequence each immunoSEQ 96-well plate. On the study's bioinformatics: Because the immunoSEQ output held only junctional sequences and lacked quality scores, the filtering could not match the filtering applied to full-length reads. To assign V/J genes and CDR3, sequences were annotated using PyIR, a Python wrapper for IgBLAST v1.9, with IMGT germline references. Reads with weak V/J assignments (E-value above 1e-6), missing CDR3, stop codons, out-of-frame junctions, or ambiguous translated residues were removed. V3J clonotypes were defined as sequences sharing an identical inferred V gene, J gene, and CDR3 amino acid sequence. The percentage overlap between two repertoires was calculated by dividing the number of shared unique clonotypes by the size of the smaller repertoire. RTK rarefaction, the Chao1 estimator, and Recon v2.1 estimates of unobserved clonotypes were used to assess repertoire richness. For all TCRbeta clonotypes obtained by the gDNA method from four donors, generation probabilities were computed with OLGA. TCRdb retrieved this table from immuneACCESS and kept in-frame rearrangements only. Not all clones are present; in checked studies, unresolved V genes account for under half, and no reason is known for the remainder. V, J and clone size were drawn from that table, and D and trimming were deduced from the DNA. The sample profile shows some 2.4 million clones; approximately 94% of them were found once. The ten top clones hold around 0.4% of the sample.

The clonotype was recovered from a man between 18 and 29 years old in good health. Some clones in this sample may be carry-over from other donors' samples. The chain links TRBV28 with TRBJ2-7, with a weak D call of TRBD2 (6 bases match). Sequences were obtained from naive CD4+ T cells from PBMCs. The intended sense of this specimen's cell subset or site label: CD45RA+ positively selected. The CDR3 region: CASSFLAAPQEQYF. The bases read TGTGCCAGCAGTTTTTTAGCGGCCCCTCAAGAGCAGTACTTC.